These T cell receptor beta chains were read from a single sample in a study of blood T cells in healthy people across ages. Via MiXCR, TCRdb re-called the 5' RACE reads, giving one row per CDR3 protein. The repertoire includes 1.5 million to 2 million distinct CDR3 sequences, approximately 30% of them detected once, and less than 9.5% sits in the top ten. Sequencing was done on a sample of blood. The receptors were sampled from a woman in her 30s in good health. Each CDR3 is given with its conserved first and last residue. A D gene is named only where the DNA matches it firmly. Clone size is given for some rows only: seen once, a few or many times, or a class if the clone is expanded.

CDR3 length: 17
J gene: TRBJ2-1
D gene: TRBD2
V gene: TRBV28
clone size: NA
CDR3 protein: CASSLSLLAGVTNEQFF
CDR3 DNA: TGTGCCAGCAGTTTATCCCTACTAGCGGGAGTTACGAATGAGCAGTTCTTC

CDR3 length: 17
J gene: TRBJ2-6
D gene: NA
V gene: TRBV6-6
clone size: NA
CDR3 protein: CASRLRQELSGANVLTF
CDR3 DNA: TGTGCCAGCAGACTGCGTCAGGAACTCTCTGGGGCCAACGTCCTGACTTTC

CDR3 length: 14
J gene: TRBJ1-5
D gene: NA
V gene: TRBV5-5
clone size: NA
CDR3 protein: CASSKGGSNQPQHF
CDR3 DNA: TGTGCCAGCAGTAAGGGTGGGAGCAATCAGCCCCAGCATTTT

CDR3 length: 14
J gene: TRBJ1-1
D gene: TRBD1
V gene: TRBV7-3
clone size: NA
CDR3 protein: CASSCQGASTEAFF
CDR3 DNA: TGTGCCAGCAGCTGCCAGGGGGCCAGCACTGAAGCTTTCTTT

CDR3 length: 13
J gene: TRBJ1-2
D gene: TRBD1
V gene: TRBV18
clone size: NA
CDR3 protein: CASSPQGEDGYTF
CDR3 DNA: TGTGCCAGCTCACCTCAGGGGGAAGATGGCTACACCTTC

CDR3 length: 14
J gene: TRBJ2-3
D gene: NA
V gene: TRBV10-3
clone size: few
CDR3 protein: CAISEGPVPDTQYF
CDR3 DNA: TGTGCCATCAGTGAGGGCCCTGTTCCAGATACGCAGTATTTT

CDR3 length: 13
J gene: TRBJ1-1
D gene: NA
V gene: TRBV18
clone size: NA
CDR3 protein: CASSPPAVSRAFF
CDR3 DNA: TGTGCCAGCTCACCACCGGCTGTTTCAAGGGCTTTCTTT

CDR3 length: 12
J gene: TRBJ1-1
D gene: NA
V gene: TRBV7-3
clone size: NA
CDR3 protein: CASSAPGTEAFF
CDR3 DNA: TGTGCCAGCAGCGCCCCCGGAACTGAAGCTTTCTTT

CDR3 length: 15
J gene: TRBJ1-1
D gene: TRBD1
V gene: TRBV12-3/TRBV12-4
clone size: few
CDR3 protein: CASRRLQGTNTEAFF
CDR3 DNA: TGTGCCAGCAGACGTTTACAGGGGACCAACACTGAAGCTTTCTTT

CDR3 length: 13
J gene: TRBJ1-1
D gene: TRBD1
V gene: TRBV24-1
clone size: few
CDR3 protein: CATRGQANTEAFF
CDR3 DNA: TGTGCCACCCGTGGACAGGCGAACACTGAAGCTTTCTTT

CDR3 length: 17
J gene: TRBJ2-7
D gene: NA
V gene: TRBV3-1
clone size: few
CDR3 protein: CASSPGGGDRSYNEQYF
CDR3 DNA: TGTGCCAGCAGCCCTGGTGGGGGTGATAGGTCCTACAATGAGCAGTACTTC

CDR3 length: 15
J gene: TRBJ1-2
D gene: NA
V gene: TRBV10-3
clone size: NA
CDR3 protein: CAISTPQGLRDGYTF
CDR3 DNA: TGTGCCATCAGTACCCCACAGGGCTTAAGGGATGGCTACACCTTC

CDR3 length: 15
J gene: TRBJ2-3
D gene: NA
V gene: TRBV3-1
clone size: NA
CDR3 protein: CASSQPGGLSDTQYF
CDR3 DNA: TGTGCCAGCAGCCAACCTGGAGGTTTATCAGATACGCAGTATTTT

CDR3 length: 17
J gene: TRBJ1-1
D gene: TRBD1
V gene: TRBV18
clone size: NA
CDR3 protein: CANSPRINRGGGTEAFF
CDR3 DNA: TGTGCCAACTCACCACGAATTAACAGGGGAGGGGGCACTGAAGCTTTCTTT

CDR3 length: 15
J gene: TRBJ2-7
D gene: TRBD2
V gene: TRBV7-9
clone size: few
CDR3 protein: CASSSLTSGAYEQYF
CDR3 DNA: TGTGCCAGCAGCTCATTGACTAGCGGGGCCTACGAGCAGTACTTC

CDR3 length: 12
J gene: TRBJ2-7
D gene: NA
V gene: TRBV28
clone size: NA
CDR3 protein: CASSLPRAEQYF
CDR3 DNA: TGTGCCAGCAGTTTACCACGAGCCGAGCAGTACTTC

CDR3 length: 16
J gene: TRBJ2-1
D gene: TRBD1
V gene: TRBV20-1
clone size: NA
CDR3 protein: CSARRPDRGRNNEQFF
CDR3 DNA: TGCAGTGCTAGACGACCGGACAGGGGGAGGAACAATGAGCAGTTCTTC

CDR3 length: 14
J gene: TRBJ2-7
D gene: TRBD1
V gene: TRBV7-9
clone size: many
CDR3 protein: CASSAPAGGYEQYF
CDR3 DNA: TGTGCCAGCAGCGCCCCCGCAGGGGGCTACGAGCAGTACTTC

CDR3 length: 12
J gene: TRBJ1-5
D gene: NA
V gene: TRBV3-1
clone size: few
CDR3 protein: CASSHLGQPQHF
CDR3 DNA: TGTGCCAGCAGCCATCTCGGGCAGCCCCAGCATTTT

CDR3 length: 14
J gene: TRBJ2-1
D gene: TRBD2
V gene: TRBV7-9
clone size: few
CDR3 protein: CASSNDAGVNEQFF
CDR3 DNA: TGTGCCAGCAGCAATGATGCGGGGGTTAATGAGCAGTTCTTC

CDR3 length: 17
J gene: TRBJ2-5
D gene: NA
V gene: TRBV9
clone size: many
CDR3 protein: CASSVASKTSQGETQYF
CDR3 DNA: TGTGCCAGCAGCGTAGCCTCGAAGACGAGTCAGGGGGAGACCCAGTACTTC

CDR3 length: 15
J gene: TRBJ1-4
D gene: NA
V gene: TRBV20-1
clone size: few
CDR3 protein: CSARDRRGTNEKLFF
CDR3 DNA: TGCAGTGCTAGAGATCGGCGAGGCACTAATGAAAAACTGTTTTTT

CDR3 length: 16
J gene: TRBJ1-4
D gene: TRBD1
V gene: TRBV20-1
clone size: few
CDR3 protein: CSARDQGGVSNEKLFF
CDR3 DNA: TGCAGTGCTAGAGATCAGGGGGGTGTTTCGAATGAAAAACTGTTTTTT

CDR3 length: 13
J gene: TRBJ1-1
D gene: NA
V gene: TRBV30
clone size: few
CDR3 protein: CAWINDVNTEAFF
CDR3 DNA: TGTGCCTGGATTAATGACGTGAACACTGAAGCTTTCTTT

CDR3 length: 14
J gene: TRBJ2-6
D gene: NA
V gene: TRBV7-2
clone size: NA
CDR3 protein: CASFRVSGANVLTF
CDR3 DNA: TGTGCCAGCTTTCGGGTATCTGGGGCCAACGTCCTGACTTTC

CDR3 length: 15
J gene: TRBJ1-4
D gene: TRBD1
V gene: TRBV20-1
clone size: NA
CDR3 protein: CSARDQGTGDEKLFF
CDR3 DNA: TGCAGTGCTAGAGATCAGGGGACAGGGGATGAAAAACTGTTTTTT

CDR3 length: 14
J gene: TRBJ2-3
D gene: NA
V gene: TRBV4-1
clone size: few
CDR3 protein: CASSQVSATDTQYF
CDR3 DNA: TGCGCCAGCAGCCAAGTGTCGGCCACAGATACGCAGTATTTT

CDR3 length: 18
J gene: TRBJ2-3
D gene: TRBD2
V gene: TRBV6-1
clone size: NA
CDR3 protein: CASSRTSGRGGGTDTQYF
CDR3 DNA: TGTGCCAGCAGCAGAACTAGCGGGAGAGGGGGTGGCACAGATACGCAGTATTTT

CDR3 length: 14
J gene: TRBJ2-7
D gene: NA
V gene: TRBV20-1
clone size: many
CDR3 protein: CSARSLARTYEQYF
CDR3 DNA: TGCAGTGCTAGGTCATTAGCGAGGACCTACGAGCAGTACTTC

CDR3 length: 16
J gene: TRBJ1-1
D gene: TRBD1
V gene: TRBV7-2
clone size: few
CDR3 protein: CASSPLTGQMNTEAFF
CDR3 DNA: TGTGCCAGCAGCCCCTTGACAGGGCAAATGAACACTGAAGCTTTCTTT

CDR3 length: 14
J gene: TRBJ2-3
D gene: TRBD2
V gene: TRBV24-1
clone size: few
CDR3 protein: CATSVSGSSGTQYF
CDR3 DNA: TGTGCCACCAGTGTAAGCGGGAGTAGCGGTACGCAGTATTTT

CDR3 length: 14
J gene: TRBJ2-5
D gene: TRBD1
V gene: TRBV3-1
clone size: many
CDR3 protein: CASSQWDRQETQYF
CDR3 DNA: TGCGCCAGCAGCCAGTGGGACAGACAAGAGACCCAGTACTTC

CDR3 length: 13
J gene: TRBJ2-7
D gene: NA
V gene: TRBV5-1
clone size: few
CDR3 protein: CANMTENSYEQYF
CDR3 DNA: TGCGCCAACATGACAGAGAACTCCTACGAGCAGTACTTC

CDR3 length: 14
J gene: TRBJ1-2
D gene: TRBD1
V gene: TRBV29-1
clone size: many
CDR3 protein: CSVASTGGAGGYTF
CDR3 DNA: TGCAGCGTTGCGTCCACAGGGGGCGCCGGGGGCTACACCTTC

CDR3 length: 13
J gene: TRBJ2-3
D gene: NA
V gene: TRBV24-1
clone size: NA
CDR3 protein: CATSERITDTQYF
CDR3 DNA: TGTGCCACCAGTGAGCGGATCACAGATACGCAGTATTTT

CDR3 length: 15
J gene: TRBJ2-2
D gene: NA
V gene: TRBV6-8
clone size: NA
CDR3 protein: CASRVDLANTGELFF
CDR3 DNA: TGTGCCAGCAGGGTGGACCTCGCGAACACCGGGGAGCTGTTTTTT

CDR3 length: 15
J gene: TRBJ2-7
D gene: NA
V gene: TRBV4-1
clone size: many
CDR3 protein: CASSPTWLEDYEQYF
CDR3 DNA: TGCGCCAGCAGCCCTACTTGGCTAGAGGACTACGAGCAGTACTTC

CDR3 length: 14
J gene: TRBJ2-5
D gene: TRBD2
V gene: TRBV29-1
clone size: many
CDR3 protein: CSVCSGGATETQYF
CDR3 DNA: TGCAGCGTTTGTAGCGGGGGGGCCACAGAGACCCAGTACTTC

CDR3 length: 17
J gene: TRBJ2-7
D gene: NA
V gene: TRBV6-5
clone size: NA
CDR3 protein: CASSYSVPQRDTHEQYF
CDR3 DNA: TGTGCCAGCAGTTACTCGGTACCTCAGCGGGACACTCACGAGCAGTACTTC

CDR3 length: 16
J gene: TRBJ2-5
D gene: NA
V gene: TRBV18
clone size: few
CDR3 protein: CASSPVARGGRETQYF
CDR3 DNA: TGTGCCAGCTCACCGGTAGCGAGAGGTGGCCGAGAGACCCAGTACTTC

CDR3 length: 15
J gene: TRBJ2-5
D gene: TRBD2
V gene: TRBV7-9
clone size: few
CDR3 protein: CASSPSGRGDNEQYF
CDR3 DNA: TGTGCCAGCAGCCCCAGCGGGAGAGGGGACAATGAGCAGTACTTC

CDR3 length: 13
J gene: TRBJ1-2
D gene: NA
V gene: TRBV2
clone size: many
CDR3 protein: CASSAFREHGYTF
CDR3 DNA: TGTGCCAGCAGTGCCTTCCGGGAACATGGCTACACCTTC

CDR3 length: 16
J gene: TRBJ2-1
D gene: TRBD2
V gene: TRBV12-3/TRBV12-4
clone size: NA
CDR3 protein: CASRESGGARGNEQFF
CDR3 DNA: TGTGCCAGCAGGGAGAGCGGGGGGGCACGGGGTAATGAGCAGTTCTTC

CDR3 length: 11
J gene: TRBJ2-1
D gene: NA
V gene: TRBV7-9
clone size: many
CDR3 protein: CASSITIEQFF
CDR3 DNA: TGTGCCAGCAGTATAACGATTGAGCAGTTCTTC

CDR3 length: 16
J gene: TRBJ1-1
D gene: NA
V gene: TRBV12-3/TRBV12-4
clone size: NA
CDR3 protein: CASSTTFGTLNTEAFF
CDR3 DNA: TGTGCCAGCAGCACCACATTCGGGACACTGAACACTGAAGCTTTCTTT

CDR3 length: 14
J gene: TRBJ1-2
D gene: NA
V gene: TRBV5-1
clone size: many
CDR3 protein: CASSSPGYGGSYTF
CDR3 DNA: TGCGCCAGCAGCTCCCCCGGATACGGGGGTAGCTACACCTTC

CDR3 length: 19
J gene: TRBJ2-5
D gene: TRBD2
V gene: TRBV20-1
clone size: NA
CDR3 protein: CSARQNTGRASGSLETQYF
CDR3 DNA: TGCAGTGCTAGACAAAATACGGGTCGGGCTAGCGGGAGTTTAGAGACCCAGTACTTC

CDR3 length: 15
J gene: TRBJ2-5
D gene: TRBD2
V gene: TRBV7-6
clone size: NA
CDR3 protein: CVSSSLAGTGETQYF
CDR3 DNA: TGTGTCAGCAGCTCCTTAGCGGGAACAGGGGAGACCCAGTACTTC

CDR3 length: 15
J gene: TRBJ1-2
D gene: NA
V gene: TRBV4-1
clone size: few
CDR3 protein: CASSQDLGRDYGYTF
CDR3 DNA: TGCGCCAGCAGCCAAGATCTCGGCAGAGACTATGGCTACACCTTC

CDR3 length: 14
J gene: TRBJ2-1
D gene: TRBD1
V gene: TRBV20-1
clone size: few
CDR3 protein: CSAGSGQGIAEQFF
CDR3 DNA: TGCAGTGCTGGCTCGGGACAGGGAATAGCTGAGCAGTTCTTC

CDR3 length: 16
J gene: TRBJ2-4
D gene: TRBD2
V gene: TRBV3-1
clone size: NA
CDR3 protein: CASSHPGLADKNIQYF
CDR3 DNA: TGTGCCAGCAGCCACCCGGGACTAGCGGACAAAAACATTCAGTACTTC

CDR3 length: 11
J gene: TRBJ2-1
D gene: NA
V gene: TRBV7-9
clone size: many
CDR3 protein: CASSPTGEWFF
CDR3 DNA: TGTGCCAGCAGTCCAACGGGGGAGTGGTTCTTC